This T cell receptor (beta chain) was sequenced for a study of T cells in Graves' hyperthyroidism and ophthalmopathy. The CDR3 totals 14 residues. Germline V gene sequence: CDR1 PRHDT, CDR2 FYEKMQ (reference sequence). V dropped 5 bases and J dropped 1 base, with 11 bases sitting between them. Amplified regions were TCR beta CDR3 sequences from RNA transcripts. The HTBI primer set served for first-round RT-PCR of the TCR CDR3. TCRdb processed the multiplex PCR reads anew with MiXCR; each CDR3 protein has one entry. The data hold approximately 430,000 distinct CDR3 sequences, with around 16% observed a single time. In the case of this clonotype: Its specificity is unknown.

Broader study findings: Most expanded thyroid clonotypes above 0.001 recurred in blood.

Clinical symptoms, serum thyroxine and TRAb, thyroid ultrasound and orbital computed tomography together formed the diagnostic basis. The rearrangement uses TRBV13 and TRBJ1-1; D possibly corresponds to TRBD1 (5 bases). Sample: blood. The sequence was obtained from a woman between 18 and 30 years old with Graves' hyperthyroidism. The CDR3 DNA reads as TGTGCCAGCAGCCCCGAGACAGAGAACACTGAAGCTTTCTTT. Amino acid sequence: CASSPETENTEAFF.